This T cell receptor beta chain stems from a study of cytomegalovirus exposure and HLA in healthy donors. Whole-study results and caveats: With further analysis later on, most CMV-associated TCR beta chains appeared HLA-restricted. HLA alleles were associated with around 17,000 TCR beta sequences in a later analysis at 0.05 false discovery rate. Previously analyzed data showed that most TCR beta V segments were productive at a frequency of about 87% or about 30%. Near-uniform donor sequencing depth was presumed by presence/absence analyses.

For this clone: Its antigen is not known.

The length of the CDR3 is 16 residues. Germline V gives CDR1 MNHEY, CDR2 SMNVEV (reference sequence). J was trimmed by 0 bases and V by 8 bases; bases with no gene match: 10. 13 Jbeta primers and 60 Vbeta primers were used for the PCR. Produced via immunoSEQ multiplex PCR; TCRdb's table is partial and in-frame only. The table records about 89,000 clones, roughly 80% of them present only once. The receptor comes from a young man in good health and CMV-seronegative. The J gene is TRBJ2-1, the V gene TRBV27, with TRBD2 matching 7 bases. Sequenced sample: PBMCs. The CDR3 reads CASPWAAGISYNEQFF. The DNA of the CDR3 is TGTGCCAGCCCATGGGCAGCGGGGATCTCCTACAATGAGCAGTTCTTC.